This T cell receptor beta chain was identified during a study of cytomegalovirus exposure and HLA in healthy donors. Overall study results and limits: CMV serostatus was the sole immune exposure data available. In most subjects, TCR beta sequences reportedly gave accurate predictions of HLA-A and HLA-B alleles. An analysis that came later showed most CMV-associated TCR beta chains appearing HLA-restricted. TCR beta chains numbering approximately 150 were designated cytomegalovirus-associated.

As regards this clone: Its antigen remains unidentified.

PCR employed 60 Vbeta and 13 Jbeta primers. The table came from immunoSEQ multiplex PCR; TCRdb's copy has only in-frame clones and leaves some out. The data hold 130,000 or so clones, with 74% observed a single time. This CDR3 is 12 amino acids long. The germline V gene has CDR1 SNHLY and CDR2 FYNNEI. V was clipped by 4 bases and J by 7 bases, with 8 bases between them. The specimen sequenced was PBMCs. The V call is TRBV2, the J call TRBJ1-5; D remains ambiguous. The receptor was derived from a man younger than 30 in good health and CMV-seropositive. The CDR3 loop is CASSGSYQPQHF. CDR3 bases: TGTGCCAGCAGTGGTTCCTACCAGCCCCAGCATTTT.